Described below is a single T cell receptor (beta chain) sequence and its context. Its antigen is not known. The data are from a study of cytomegalovirus exposure and HLA in healthy donors. Study-wide results and caveats: Being indistinguishable, some V segments were excluded, TRBV6-2 and TRBV6-3 among them.

Amplification used 60 Vbeta primers and 13 Jbeta primers. Some clones are missing from TCRdb's copy, which holds only in-frame ones; the method was immunoSEQ multiplex PCR. The sample consists of fewer than 200,000 clones, around three quarters of them appearing once. The J segment lost 4 bases and the V segment lost 6 bases, leaving 5 bases of the junction unmatched. This CDR3 comprises 14 residues. Looked up from germline, CDR1 is MNHEY and CDR2 is SMNVEV (reference sequence). The clonotype originates from a woman aged 35 to 49 in good health and CMV-seronegative. Sequenced input: PBMCs. The chain links TRBV27 to TRBJ1-4, with 7 bases fitting TRBD1. DNA of the CDR3: TGTGCCAGCAGGGAGACAGGGAGTAATGAAAAACTGTTTTTT. Translated: CASRETGSNEKLFF.